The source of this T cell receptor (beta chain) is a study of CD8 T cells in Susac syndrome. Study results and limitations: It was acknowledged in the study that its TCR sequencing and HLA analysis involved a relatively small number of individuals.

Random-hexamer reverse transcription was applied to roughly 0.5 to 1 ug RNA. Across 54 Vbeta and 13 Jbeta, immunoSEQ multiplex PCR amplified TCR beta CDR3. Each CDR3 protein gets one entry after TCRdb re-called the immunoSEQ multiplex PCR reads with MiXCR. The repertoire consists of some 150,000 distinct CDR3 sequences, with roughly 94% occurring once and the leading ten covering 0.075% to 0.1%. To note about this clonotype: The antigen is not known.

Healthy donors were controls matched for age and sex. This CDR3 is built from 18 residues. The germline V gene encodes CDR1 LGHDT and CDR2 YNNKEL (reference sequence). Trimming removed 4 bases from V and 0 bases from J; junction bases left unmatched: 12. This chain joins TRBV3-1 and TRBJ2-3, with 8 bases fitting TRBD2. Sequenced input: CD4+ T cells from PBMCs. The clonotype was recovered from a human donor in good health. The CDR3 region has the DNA TGTGCCAGCAGCCCGGACCGGGGCGGGAGGATTAGCACAGATACGCAGTATTTT. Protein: CASSPDRGGRISTDTQYF.